This T cell receptor (beta chain) was sequenced in a study of T cell clonality in common variable immunodeficiency. This clone occurred many times. Coverage ceases 3 residues before the CDR3 finishes, and the germline J gene fills in the end. The CDR3 spans 16 residues. Germline V gene lookup returns CDR1 DFQATT and CDR2 SNEGSKA (reference sequence). The junction had 9 bases not matched to a gene; V was cut back by 4 bases and J by 3 bases. The data were produced by immunoSEQ multiplex PCR, yet TCRdb's version contains in-frame clones alone and is incomplete. The sample lists about 74,000 clones, none appearing once, the ten largest making up about 0.8%.

This sequence originates from a person between 18 and 70 years old in good health. The genes are TRBV20-1 and TRBJ2-2, with 9 bases matching TRBD2. Sequencing was performed on peripheral blood mononuclear cells. CDR3 DNA (partial): TGCAGTGCTATTGGGCTAGCGGGACCCTACACCGGGGAG. The encoded protein is CSAIGLAGPYTGE. In full, the CDR3 reads CSAIGLAGPYTGELFF.